Below, one TCR beta chain is given with its context. This clonotype was counted only a few times. Its antigen is unknown. No quality values exist for individual bases; no much larger clone is one base distant. TCR alpha and beta chain libraries were amplified separately from the second PCR step onward. CMV status of each donor was established by measuring IFNgamma production from CD4+ T cells after fresh PBMCs were stimulated overnight with CMV viral lysate. Miltenyi beads were used first to positively select CD4 T cells, and CD8 T cells were then positively selected from the CD4-negative fraction. After staining for CD3, CD4, CD8, CD45RA, CD27 and a live/dead dye, cells were sorted on a BD Aria II into four subsets based on CD45RA and CD27. Blood came from three healthy volunteers, each fractionated into CD4 and CD8 T cells and then into four differentiation subsets. Approximately 120 ml of peripheral blood was drawn per donor, and PBMC were isolated by Ficoll-Paque PLUS density-gradient centrifugation. Sorted cells were lysed in RLT buffer, after which RNA was extracted using a Qiagen RNeasy kit and stored at -80 degrees C.

Inclusive of the bounding cysteine and phenylalanine, the CDR3 is 15 residues long. Only CDR3 DNA remains: 45 bases, in frame from the first base. Trimming takes 4 bases from V and 8 bases from J, and the germline ends sit 18 bases apart. The CDR1 and CDR2 encoded by the germline V gene are SNHLY and FYNNEI. The data were taken from a study of naive and memory T cell subsets listed by TCRdb under 2017. For the study in its entirety: Sorted naive and memory T cell subsets from peripheral blood were analyzed in the study using a UMI-based, open-source pipeline for TCR alpha and beta sequencing. The functional CMV T cell responses agreed completely with IgG serology results. RNA was DNase-treated and reverse transcribed with TCR constant-region primers, mostly using SuperScript III.

Receptor amplification or capture employed UMI-ligation and nested PCR. An equimolar mix of two oligonucleotides covering both TRBC1 and TRBC2 was used as the beta constant-region primer. The ligated cDNA went through four rounds of PCR with nested alpha and beta constant-region primers together with the SP2 primer. A single-stranded oligonucleotide bearing the SP2 primer plus a 12-nucleotide UMI was ligated onto the 3' end of the cDNA by T4 RNA ligase 1. Incubation of the ligation reaction was carried out at 16 degrees C for roughly 19-25 hours. PCR2 was typically performed as a SYBR Green qPCR and was stopped at a predetermined threshold so that over-amplification was prevented. Apart from the first purification, every purification step used Agencourt AMPure XP magnetic beads. Libraries were quantified by Qubit and checked on a TapeStation, with a main peak expected near 650 bp. Pooled libraries were sequenced on an Illumina MiSeq using v2 2x251 paired-end kits, and typically roughly 0.85-2.1 million reads were obtained per sample. Libraries were pooled at around 4 nM per sample, and about 4.5-7% PhiX was added to improve cluster recognition. As for the original processing: V and J genes were assigned to Demultiplexor-processed FASTQ reads by Decombinator through tag matching, with a single base-pair mismatch being allowed. UMIs were used by Collapsinator to correct both sequencing errors and frequency errors arising from PCR heterogeneity. TCRs were translated and CDR3s were extracted from the conserved cysteine to the FGXG phenylalanine by CDR3Translator, with non-productive sequences being flagged. Gini, Shannon entropy and inverse Simpson indices were calculated on repertoires that had been subsampled to equal numbers of UMI-defined TCRs. Clonotype abundance distributions were fitted to a power law by maximum likelihood within the linear range. On one naive CD8 sample, the pipeline and MIGEC gave similar UMI counts, unique TCR numbers and clonal distributions. In one analysis, naive TCRs also found in any memory subset of the same donor were removed from the naive repertoire. The repertoires were searched for 6,000 to 9,500 CMV-associated CDR3 sequences that had been compiled from VDJdb and a published dataset. TCRdb took the public reads, trimmed them with fastp at Q25, ran MiXCR for clone calling and kept in-frame beta chains. Each record represents a unique CDR3 protein, reported with the most common genes and DNA among its rows. The V and J calls reflect TCRdb's pipeline rather than the authors' work. This sample has roughly 150,000 distinct CDR3 sequences in its table, and 15% to 20% of those were observed once. The ten largest make up 0.6% to 0.8% of the sample.

Paper-wide results and their limitations: A few larger clonotypes were found in naive repertoires, especially CD8, and these larger clonotypes were possibly memory cells re-expressing CD45RA. No ground truth was available to validate the repertoire findings for the naive and memory subsets. Following error correction, more than 95% of naive TCR sequences occurred only once, which made naive abundance distributions much steeper than those of memory subsets. RNA-based TCR counts may be affected by expression changes linked to T cell activation and differentiation. In both CD4 and CD8 cells, a rise in Gini index and a fall in Shannon and inverse Simpson diversity were observed from naive through CM, EM and EMRA. Each clonotype was defined as a single alpha or beta chain sequence rather than as a paired alpha/beta receptor. TCR abundance followed a power law with an exponent that was different for naive and memory subsets but consistent across the three individuals.

This TCR was recovered from a human donor in good health. The sequenced sample was naive CD8+ T cells from blood. Taken with the paper, the label for cell subset or site translates to: naive T cells, CD45RA high CD27+. Here the chain combines TRBV2 and TRBJ2-1; the D region possibly corresponds to TRBD2 (5 bases align). In nucleotides, the sequence is TGTGCCAGCAGTGCGCCCGGACTTAGCAATGATGAGCAGTTCTTC. This sequence encodes CASSAPGLSNDEQFF.